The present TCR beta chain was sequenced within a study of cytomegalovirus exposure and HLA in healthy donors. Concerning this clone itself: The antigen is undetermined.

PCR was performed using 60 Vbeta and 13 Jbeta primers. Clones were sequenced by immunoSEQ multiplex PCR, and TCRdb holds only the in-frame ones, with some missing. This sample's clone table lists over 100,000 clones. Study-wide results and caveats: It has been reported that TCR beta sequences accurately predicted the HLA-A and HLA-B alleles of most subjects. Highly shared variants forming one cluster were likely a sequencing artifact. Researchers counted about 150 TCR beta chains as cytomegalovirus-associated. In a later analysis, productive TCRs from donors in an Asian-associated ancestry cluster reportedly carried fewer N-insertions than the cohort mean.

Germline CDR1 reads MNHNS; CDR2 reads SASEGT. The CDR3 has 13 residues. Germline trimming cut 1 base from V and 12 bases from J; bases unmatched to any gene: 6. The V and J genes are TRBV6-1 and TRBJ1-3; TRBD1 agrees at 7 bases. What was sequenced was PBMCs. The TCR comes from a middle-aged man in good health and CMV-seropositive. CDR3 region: CASSEVTGTIIYF. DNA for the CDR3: TGTGCCAGCAGTGAAGTGACAGGGACCATCATATATTTT.